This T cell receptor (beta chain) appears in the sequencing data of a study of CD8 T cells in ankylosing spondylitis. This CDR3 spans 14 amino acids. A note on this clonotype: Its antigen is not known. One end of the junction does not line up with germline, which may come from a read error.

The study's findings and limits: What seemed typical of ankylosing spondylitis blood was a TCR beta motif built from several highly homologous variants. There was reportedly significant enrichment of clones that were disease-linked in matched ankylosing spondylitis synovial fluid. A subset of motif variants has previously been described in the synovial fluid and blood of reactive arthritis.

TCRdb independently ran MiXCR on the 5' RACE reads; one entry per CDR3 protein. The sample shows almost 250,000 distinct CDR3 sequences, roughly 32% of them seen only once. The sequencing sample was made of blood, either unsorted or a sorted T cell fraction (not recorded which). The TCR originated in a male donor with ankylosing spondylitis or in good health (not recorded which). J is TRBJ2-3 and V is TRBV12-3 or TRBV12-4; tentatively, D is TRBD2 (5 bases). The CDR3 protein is CASRLGPGADTQYF. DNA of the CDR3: TGTGCCAGCAGGTTAGGACCCGGGGCAGATACGCAGTATTTT.